This TCR beta chain was observed in a study of blood T cell repertoires in COVID-19. Background on the study: Acute-phase and convalescent COVID-19 samples originated in the United States, Italy and Spain. The cDNA or gDNA used as material had been derived from T cells, B-cell-depleted T cells, or PBMCs.

In the original workflow: Quantification of nucleated cells was approximated via reference gene primer amplification. Produced via immunoSEQ multiplex PCR; TCRdb's table is partial and in-frame only. Clone size and the V and J calls come from that table; the DNA yielded D and trimming. The table has around 100,000 clones, roughly 85% seen once. Germline CDR1 and CDR2: SGHRS and YFSETQ. The ends were cut back, 7 bases at V and 1 base at J, with 11 bases in the middle. This CDR3 has 13 residues. The source is a human donor in a cohort sampled during active COVID-19. The V call is TRBV5-1, the J call TRBJ1-1, with D maybe TRBD1 (6 bases). The sequenced material came from peripheral blood. CDR3 residues: CASHGQTNTEAFF. The CDR3 nucleotides are TGCGCCAGCCACGGACAGACGAACACTGAAGCTTTCTTT.